This T cell receptor (beta chain) was captured in a study of spatial heterogeneity in lung cancer. This clonotype showed up many times. One entry per CDR3 protein results from TCRdb running MiXCR on the 5' RACE reads. The sample has more than 85,000 distinct CDR3 sequences; around 10% are singletons. The time point is: sample taken at primary tumor resection. Whole RNA from tumor, nontumor lung or frozen PBMC was sequenced unsorted. Samples came from some 71 TRACERx patients with untreated early-stage lung cancer. The CDR3 has 15 amino acids. The ends were cut back, 1 base at V and 4 bases at J, with 13 bases in the middle. In germline, CDR1 is SGHRS, CDR2 YFSETQ.

J is TRBJ2-3 and V is TRBV5-1; D remains ambiguous. The receptor was isolated from a male donor with early-stage non-small cell lung cancer. The sample was PBMCs, taken at surgery. The CDR3 is CASSLKGSNSDTQYF. The CDR3 bases are TGCGCCAGCAGCTTGAAGGGCAGTAACTCAGATACGCAGTATTTT.